This T cell receptor beta chain was recovered during a study of CD8+ T cells in alopecia areata. The study's findings and limits: TCR sharing was clearer in mice than between patients, perhaps partly owing to patient HLA diversity. Clonality in lesional scalp, especially alopecia totalis/universalis, exceeded that of normal scalp.

Concerning this clone itself: As yet, its antigen is unknown.

Germline V gene sequence: CDR1 LGHNA, CDR2 YSLEER. Trimming pared 0 bases from V and 8 bases from J, leaving 11 bases between. The CDR3 contains 14 residues. TCR sequencing used cDNA made by reverse transcription of extracted RNA. Profiling relied on immunoSEQ multiplex PCR, and the TCRdb table lists in-frame clones only, not all of them. Of roughly 150,000 clones in the sample, under 60% are singletons; the top ten hold 19%. The TCR comes from a human donor with alopecia areata. The source was CD8+ T cells sorted from blood, collected at week 0. The genes are TRBV4-3 and TRBJ2-1; no reliable D call. This CDR3 reads CASSQDSPTDEQFF. DNA of the CDR3: TGCGCCAGCAGCCAAGATAGCCCGACGGATGAGCAGTTCTTC.